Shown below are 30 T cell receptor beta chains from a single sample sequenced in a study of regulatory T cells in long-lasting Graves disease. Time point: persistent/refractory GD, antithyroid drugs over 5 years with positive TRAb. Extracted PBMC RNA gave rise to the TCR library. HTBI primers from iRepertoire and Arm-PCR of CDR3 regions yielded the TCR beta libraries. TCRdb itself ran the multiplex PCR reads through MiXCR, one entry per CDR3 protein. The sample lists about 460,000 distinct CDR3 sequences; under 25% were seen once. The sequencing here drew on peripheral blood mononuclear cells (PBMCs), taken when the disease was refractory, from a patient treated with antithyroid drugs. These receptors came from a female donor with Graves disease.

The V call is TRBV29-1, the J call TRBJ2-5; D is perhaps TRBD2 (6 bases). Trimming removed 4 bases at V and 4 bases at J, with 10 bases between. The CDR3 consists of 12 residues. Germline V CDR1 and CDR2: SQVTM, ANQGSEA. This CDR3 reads CSVGGARETQYF. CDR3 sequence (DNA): TGCAGCGTTGGCGGGGCGCGAGAGACCCAGTACTTC.

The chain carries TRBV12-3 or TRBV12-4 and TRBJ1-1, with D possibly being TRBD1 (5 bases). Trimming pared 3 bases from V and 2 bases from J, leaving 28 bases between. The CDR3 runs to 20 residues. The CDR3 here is CASSFEGYWSGGGVNTEAFF. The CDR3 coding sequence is TGTGCCAGCAGTTTTGAAGGATATTGGAGCGGGGGGGGTGTTAACACTGAAGCTTTCTTT.

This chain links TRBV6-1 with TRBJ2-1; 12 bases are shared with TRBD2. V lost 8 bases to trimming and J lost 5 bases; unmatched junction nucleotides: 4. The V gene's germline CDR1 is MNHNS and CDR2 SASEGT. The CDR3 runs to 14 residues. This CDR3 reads CASRRLAGDNEQFF. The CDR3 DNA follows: TGTGCCAGCCGTAGACTAGCGGGAGACAATGAGCAGTTCTTC.

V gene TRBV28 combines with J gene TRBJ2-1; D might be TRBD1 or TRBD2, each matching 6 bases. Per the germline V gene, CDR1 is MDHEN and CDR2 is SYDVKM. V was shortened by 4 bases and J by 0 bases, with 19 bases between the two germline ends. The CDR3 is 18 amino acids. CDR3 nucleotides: TGTGCCAGCAGTTCCCCCTTGTTTCGGGGGCCCTCCTACAATGAGCAGTTCTTC. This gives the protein CASSSPLFRGPSYNEQFF.

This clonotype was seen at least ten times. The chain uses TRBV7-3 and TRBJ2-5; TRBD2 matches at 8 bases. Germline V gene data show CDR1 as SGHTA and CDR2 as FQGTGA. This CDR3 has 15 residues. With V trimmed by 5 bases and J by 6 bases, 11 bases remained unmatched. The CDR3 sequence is CASSVLAGGGQTQYF. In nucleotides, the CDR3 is TGTGCCAGCAGCGTACTGGCGGGGGGCGGCCAGACCCAGTACTTC. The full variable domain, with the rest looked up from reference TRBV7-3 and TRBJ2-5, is GAGVSQTPSNKVTEKGKYVELRCDPISGHTALYWYRQSLGQGPEFLIYFQGTGAADDSGLPNDRFFAVRPEGSVSTLKIQRTERGDSAVYLCASSVLAGGGQTQYFGPGTRLLVL.

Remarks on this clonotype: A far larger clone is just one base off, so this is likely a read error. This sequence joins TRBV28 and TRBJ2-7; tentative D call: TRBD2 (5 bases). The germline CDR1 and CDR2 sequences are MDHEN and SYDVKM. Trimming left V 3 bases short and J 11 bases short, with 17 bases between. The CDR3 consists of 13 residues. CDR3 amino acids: CASSFAGNETKYF. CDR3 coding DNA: TGTGCCAGCAGTTTCGCCGGGAACGAGACCAAGTACTTC.

CDR3 region: CASSILVGQGGTEAFF. CDR3 in DNA: TGTGCCAGTAGTATATTAGTGGGACAGGGTGGCACTGAAGCTTTCTTT. The chain links TRBV19 to TRBJ1-1; 9 nucleotides align to TRBD1. With V trimmed by 2 bases and J by 4 bases, 8 bases remained unmatched. From germline, CDR1 is LNHDA and CDR2 SQIVND (reference sequence). The CDR3 consists of 16 residues.

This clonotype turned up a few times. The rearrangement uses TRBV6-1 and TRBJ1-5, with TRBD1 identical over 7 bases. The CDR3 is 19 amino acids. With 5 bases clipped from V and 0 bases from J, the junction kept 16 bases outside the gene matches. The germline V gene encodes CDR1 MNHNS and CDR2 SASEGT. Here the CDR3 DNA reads TGTGCCAGCAGTAGCTTGACAGGGTCGAAACTCTATAGCAATCAGCCCCAGCATTTT. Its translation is CASSSLTGSKLYSNQPQHF.

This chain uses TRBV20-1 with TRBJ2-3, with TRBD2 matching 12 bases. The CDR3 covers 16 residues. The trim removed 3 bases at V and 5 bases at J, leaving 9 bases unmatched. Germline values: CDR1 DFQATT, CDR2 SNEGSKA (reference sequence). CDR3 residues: CSASFTSGGRGDTQYF. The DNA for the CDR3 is TGCAGTGCTAGTTTTACTAGCGGGGGGAGGGGAGATACGCAGTATTTT.

The CDR3 DNA reads as TGTGCCAGCAGCCTCGGGGTGTCGCCTGGAAACACCATATATTTT. This gives the protein CASSLGVSPGNTIYF. The J gene is TRBJ1-3, the V gene TRBV13; D unresolved. Between the trimmed V and J ends, which lost 5 bases and 2 bases, there was a span of 13 bases. The CDR3 spans 15 residues. CDR1 PRHDT and CDR2 FYEKMQ come from the germline V gene (reference sequence).

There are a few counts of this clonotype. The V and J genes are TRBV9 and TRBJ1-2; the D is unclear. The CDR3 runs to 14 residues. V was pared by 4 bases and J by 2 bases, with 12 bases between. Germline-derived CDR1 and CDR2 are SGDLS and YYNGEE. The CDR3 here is CASSRGEWNYGYTF. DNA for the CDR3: TGTGCCAGCAGCCGCGGCGAGTGGAACTATGGCTACACCTTC.

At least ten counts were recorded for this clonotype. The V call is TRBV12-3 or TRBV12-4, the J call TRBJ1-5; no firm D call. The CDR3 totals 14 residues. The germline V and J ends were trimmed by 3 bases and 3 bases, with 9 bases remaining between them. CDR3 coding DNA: TGTGCCAGCAGTTTTAACGGTGACAATCAGCCCCAGCATTTT. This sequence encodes CASSFNGDNQPQHF.

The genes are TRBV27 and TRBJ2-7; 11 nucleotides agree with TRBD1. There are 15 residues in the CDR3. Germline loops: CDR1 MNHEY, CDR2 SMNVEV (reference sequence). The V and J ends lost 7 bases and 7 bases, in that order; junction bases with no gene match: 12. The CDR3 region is CASKYDGQGAREQYF. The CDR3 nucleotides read TGTGCCAGCAAATATGACGGACAGGGGGCTCGGGAGCAGTACTTC.

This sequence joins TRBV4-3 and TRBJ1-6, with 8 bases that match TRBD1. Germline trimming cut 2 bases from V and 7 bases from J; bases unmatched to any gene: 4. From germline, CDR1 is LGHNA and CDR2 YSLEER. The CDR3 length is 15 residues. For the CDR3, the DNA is TGCGCCAGCAGCCAATTACAGGGGGGAAATTCACCCCTCCACTTT. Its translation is CASSQLQGGNSPLHF.

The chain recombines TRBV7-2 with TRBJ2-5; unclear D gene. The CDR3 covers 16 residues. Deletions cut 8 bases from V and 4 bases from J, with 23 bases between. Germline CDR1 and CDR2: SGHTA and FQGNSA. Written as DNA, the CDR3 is TGTGCCAGCCGCCCCCCCGGACCGCGAAACGGAGAGACCCAGTACTTC. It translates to CASRPPGPRNGETQYF.

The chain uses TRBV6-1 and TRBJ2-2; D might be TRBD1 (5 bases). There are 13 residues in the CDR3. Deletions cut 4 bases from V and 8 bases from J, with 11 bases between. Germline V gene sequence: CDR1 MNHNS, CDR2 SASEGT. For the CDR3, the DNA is TGTGCCAGCAGTGGATTCAGGGAAGGGGAGCTGTTTTTT. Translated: CASSGFREGELFF.

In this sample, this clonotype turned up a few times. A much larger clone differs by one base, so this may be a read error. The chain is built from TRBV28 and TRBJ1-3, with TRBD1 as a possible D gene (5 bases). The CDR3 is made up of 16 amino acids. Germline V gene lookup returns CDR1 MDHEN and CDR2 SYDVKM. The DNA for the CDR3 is TGTGCCAGCAGTTTTGTTTTGGGGGAGACTGGAAACGCCATATATTTT. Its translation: CASSFVLGETGNAIYF.

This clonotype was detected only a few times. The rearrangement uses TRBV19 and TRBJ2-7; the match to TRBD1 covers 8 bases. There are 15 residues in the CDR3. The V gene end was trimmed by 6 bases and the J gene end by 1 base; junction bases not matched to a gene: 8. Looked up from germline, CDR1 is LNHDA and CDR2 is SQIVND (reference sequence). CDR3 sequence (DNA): TGTGCCAGTAGCTACAGGGGGGCCGATTCCTACGAGCAGTACTTC. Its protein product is CASSYRGADSYEQYF. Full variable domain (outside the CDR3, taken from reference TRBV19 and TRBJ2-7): DGGITQSPKYLFRKEGQNVTLSCEQNLNHDAMYWYRQDPGQGLRLIYYSQIVNDFQKGDIAEGYSVSREKKESFPLTVTSAQKNPTAFYLCASSYRGADSYEQYFGPGTRLTVT.

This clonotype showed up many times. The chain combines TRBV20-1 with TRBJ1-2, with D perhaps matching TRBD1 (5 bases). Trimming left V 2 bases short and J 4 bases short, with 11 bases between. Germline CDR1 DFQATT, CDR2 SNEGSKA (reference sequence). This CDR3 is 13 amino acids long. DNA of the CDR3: TGCAGTGCTAGATACAGGTTCGGCTATGGCTACACCTTC. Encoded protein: CSARYRFGYGYTF.

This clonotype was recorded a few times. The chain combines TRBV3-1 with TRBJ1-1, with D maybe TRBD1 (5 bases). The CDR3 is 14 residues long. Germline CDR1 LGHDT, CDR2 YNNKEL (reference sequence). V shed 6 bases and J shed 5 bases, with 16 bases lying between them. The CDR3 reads CASRPSGGETEAFF. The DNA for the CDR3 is TGTGCCAGCAGGCCCTCCGGGGGAGAGACTGAAGCTTTCTTT.

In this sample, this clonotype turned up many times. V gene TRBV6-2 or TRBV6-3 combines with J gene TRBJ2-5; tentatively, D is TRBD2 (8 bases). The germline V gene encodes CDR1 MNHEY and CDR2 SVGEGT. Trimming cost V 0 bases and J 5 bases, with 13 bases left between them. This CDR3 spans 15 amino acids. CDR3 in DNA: TGTGCCAGCAGTTACTCCGGGGGGGACAGCGAGACCCAGTACTTC. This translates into CASSYSGGDSETQYF.

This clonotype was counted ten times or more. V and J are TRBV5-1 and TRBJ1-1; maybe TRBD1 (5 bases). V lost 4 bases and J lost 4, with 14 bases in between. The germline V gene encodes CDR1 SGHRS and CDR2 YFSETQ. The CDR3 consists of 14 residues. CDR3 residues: CASSPGGESTEAFF. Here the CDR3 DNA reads TGCGCCAGCAGCCCGGGGGGAGAGAGCACTGAAGCTTTCTTT.

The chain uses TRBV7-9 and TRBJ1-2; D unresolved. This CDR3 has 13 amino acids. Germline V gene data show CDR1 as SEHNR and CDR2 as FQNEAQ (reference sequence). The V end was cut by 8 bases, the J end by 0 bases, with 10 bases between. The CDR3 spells CASSGGPNYGYTF. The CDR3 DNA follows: TGTGCCAGCTCTGGCGGTCCTAACTATGGCTACACCTTC.

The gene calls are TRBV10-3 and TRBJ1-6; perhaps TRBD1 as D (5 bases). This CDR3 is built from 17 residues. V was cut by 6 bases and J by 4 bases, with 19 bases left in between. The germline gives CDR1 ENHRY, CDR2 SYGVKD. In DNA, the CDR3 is TGTGCCATCAGAAAGACGGGGGGGTCGACGTATAATTCACCCCTCCACTTT. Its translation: CAIRKTGGSTYNSPLHF.

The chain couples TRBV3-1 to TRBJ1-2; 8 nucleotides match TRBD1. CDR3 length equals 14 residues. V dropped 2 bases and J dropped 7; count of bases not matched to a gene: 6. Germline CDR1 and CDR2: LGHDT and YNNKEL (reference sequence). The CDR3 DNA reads TGTGCCAGCAGCCAACCGACAGGGGAGGTTGGCTACACCTTC. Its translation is CASSQPTGEVGYTF.

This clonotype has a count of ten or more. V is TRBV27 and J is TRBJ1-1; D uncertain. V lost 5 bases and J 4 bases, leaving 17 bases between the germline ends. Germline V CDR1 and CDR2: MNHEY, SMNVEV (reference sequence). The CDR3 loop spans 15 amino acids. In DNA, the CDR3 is TGTGCCAGCAGTCAGACCCCAAAACGGGTCACTGAAGCTTTCTTT. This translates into CASSQTPKRVTEAFF.

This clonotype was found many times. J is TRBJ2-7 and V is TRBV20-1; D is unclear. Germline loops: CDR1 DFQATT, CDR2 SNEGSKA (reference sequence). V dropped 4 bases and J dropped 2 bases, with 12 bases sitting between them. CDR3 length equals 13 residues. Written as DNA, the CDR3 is TGCAGTGCTAAGTCGCGGATGGCCTACGAGCAGTACTTC. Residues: CSAKSRMAYEQYF.

CDR3 nucleotide sequence: TGTGCCAGCAGCCCAACTAGGAGTCAGGAGACCCAGTACTTC. Its protein is CASSPTRSQETQYF. This sequence joins TRBV7-2 and TRBJ2-5, with D possibly TRBD2 on 5 matching bases. The CDR3 is 14 residues long. Trimming took 5 bases from V and 5 from J, leaving 15 bases between them. Germline lookup yields CDR1 SGHTA and CDR2 FQGNSA.

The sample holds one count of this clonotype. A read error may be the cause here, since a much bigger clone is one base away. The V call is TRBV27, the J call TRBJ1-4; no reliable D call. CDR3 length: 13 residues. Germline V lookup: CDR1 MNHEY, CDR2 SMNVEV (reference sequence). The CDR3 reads CASSVGIPEELFF. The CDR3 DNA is TGTGCCAGCAGCGTCGGGATCCCTGAAGAACTGTTTTTT.

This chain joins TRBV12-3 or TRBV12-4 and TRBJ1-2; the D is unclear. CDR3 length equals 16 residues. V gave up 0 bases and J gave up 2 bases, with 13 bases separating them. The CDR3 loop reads CASSLASSGLNYGYTF. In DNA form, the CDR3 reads TGTGCCAGCAGTTTAGCGTCTTCAGGCCTCAACTATGGCTACACCTTC.